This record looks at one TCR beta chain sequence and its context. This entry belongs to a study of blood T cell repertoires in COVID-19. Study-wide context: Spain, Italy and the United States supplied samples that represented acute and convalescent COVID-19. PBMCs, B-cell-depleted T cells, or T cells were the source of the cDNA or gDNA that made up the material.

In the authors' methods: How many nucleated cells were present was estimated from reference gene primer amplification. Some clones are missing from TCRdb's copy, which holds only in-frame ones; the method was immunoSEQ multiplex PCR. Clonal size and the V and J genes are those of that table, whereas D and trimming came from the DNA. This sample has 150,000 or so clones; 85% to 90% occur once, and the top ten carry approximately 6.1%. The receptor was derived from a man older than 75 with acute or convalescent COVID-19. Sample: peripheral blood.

CDR3 DNA: TGTGCCAGCAGTACCCAACCGCGGCTTCATGAGCAGTTCTTC. This translates into CASSTQPRLHEQFF. The chain uses TRBV27 and TRBJ2-1; D uncertain. The CDR3 contains 14 residues. Trimming stripped 5 bases from V and 8 bases from J, with 16 bases between. Germline V CDR1 and CDR2: MNHEY, SMNVEV (reference sequence).